The table lists the clone carrying this T cell receptor beta chain with a few counts. The antigen is not known. Per germline, CDR1 SGHTA and CDR2 FQGNSA. The CDR3 sequence is 13 residues long. With V trimmed by 6 bases and J by 3 bases, 5 bases remained unmatched. These data originate in a study of beta chain features in type 1 diabetes. Reverse transcribing all isolated RNA meant expressed TCRB transcripts were sequenced. The protocol was immunoSEQ multiplex PCR, while the TCRdb copy is restricted to in-frame clones and leaves out a portion. The sample lists a few hundred thousand clones, around 20% occurring once. Findings of the study overall: There was a moderate but significant shortening of TCRB CDR3s in all four CD4+ subsets of Type 1 diabetes patients.

This clonotype was obtained from a woman between 40 and 55 years old with type 1 diabetes. Sequences were obtained from naive CD4+ T cells from blood. The V gene is TRBV7-2, the J gene TRBJ2-7, with 7 bases that match TRBD1. CDR3 nucleotide sequence: TGTGCCAGCAGGCTGGGACAGATCTACGAGCAGTACTTC. Protein sequence: CASRLGQIYEQYF. The full variable domain, rest sourced from reference TRBV7-2 and TRBJ2-7, is GAGVSQSPSNKVTEKGKDVELRCDPISGHTALYWYRQSLGQGLEFLIYFQGNSAPDKSGLPSDRFSAERTGGSVSTLTIQRTQQEDSAVYLCASRLGQIYEQYFGPGTRLTVT.